The 31 T cell receptor beta chains given below trace back to one sample, sequenced in a study of blood T cell repertoires in COVID-19. The repertoire was sequenced with immunoSEQ multiplex PCR; TCRdb's copy has only in-frame clones and lacks some. The data contain roughly 250,000 clones, 83% of them singletons. The sequenced sample consisted of PBMCs or T cells enriched from blood (not recorded which). The receptors derive from a woman in her forties who had been exposed to COVID-19.

The V gene is TRBV5-4, the J gene TRBJ2-1; TRBD2 matches at 7 bases. Germline V gene sequence: CDR1 SGHNT, CDR2 YYREEE (reference sequence). The CDR3 covers 14 residues. V lost 4 bases, J lost 8 bases, and 9 bases stayed unmatched. As DNA, the CDR3 is TGTGCCAGCAGCAGAACCGGGACTATCCATGAGCAGTTCTTC. It translates to CASSRTGTIHEQFF.

The chain carries TRBV7-3 and TRBJ1-1, with D possibly matching TRBD1 (5 bases). Germline V CDR1 and CDR2: SGHTA, FQGTGA. The CDR3 totals 14 residues. The V end was cut by 2 bases, the J end by 0 bases, with 7 bases between. As DNA, the CDR3 is TGTGCCAGCAGCTTAGGGGGGATGAACACTGAAGCTTTCTTT. Residues: CASSLGGMNTEAFF.

V gene TRBV3-1 (or the pseudogene TRBV3-2) combines with J gene TRBJ1-6; 8 nucleotides align to TRBD1. The V gene's germline CDR1 is LGHDT and CDR2 YNNKEL (reference sequence). The CDR3 totals 14 residues. The V and J ends lost 5 bases and 7 bases, in that order; junction bases with no gene match: 4. CDR3 in amino acids: CASSFTGGNSPLHF. In DNA, the CDR3 is TGTGCCAGCAGCTTCACAGGGGGGAATTCACCCCTCCACTTT.

This chain joins TRBV18 and TRBJ1-1, with TRBD1 matching over 10 bases. V trimming: 3 bases; J trimming: 5 bases; junction bases outside the gene matches: 9. Germline values: CDR1 KGHSH, CDR2 LQKENI. This CDR3 spans 16 amino acids. CDR3 loop: CASSPFGTGVGTEAFF. CDR3 bases: TGTGCCAGCTCACCGTTCGGGACAGGGGTAGGAACTGAAGCTTTCTTT.

This clone has a single count. The gene calls are TRBV29-1 and TRBJ1-2; D uncertain. In germline, CDR1 is SQVTM, CDR2 ANQGSEA. The CDR3 sequence is 16 residues long. Trimming pared 1 base from V and 3 bases from J, leaving 18 bases between. The CDR3 nucleotides are TGCAGCGTTGAAGGAGTGGGGAGTCCGGAGGACTATGGCTACACCTTC. Residues: CSVEGVGSPEDYGYTF.

V is TRBV5-1 and J is TRBJ1-2; a weak D match, TRBD1 (5 bases). The CDR3 contains 15 residues. Trimming shortened V by 0 bases and J by 3 bases, and 12 bases separated the two germline ends. Germline assignment: CDR1 SGHRS and CDR2 YFSETQ. CDR3 region: CASSLAVQGDYGYTF. The CDR3 DNA sequence: TGCGCCAGCAGCTTGGCTGTCCAGGGCGACTATGGCTACACCTTC. The whole variable domain, filled in from reference TRBV5-1 and TRBJ1-2, reads KAGVTQTPRYLIKTRGQQVTLSCSPISGHRSVSWYQQTPGQGLQFLFEYFSETQRNKGNFPGRFSGRQFSNSRSEMNVSTLELGDSALYLCASSLAVQGDYGYTFGSGTRLTVV.

CDR3: CASSSRGETYEQYF. CDR3 DNA: TGTGCCAGCAGCTCCCGGGGAGAGACCTACGAGCAGTACTTC. The chain recombines TRBV9 with TRBJ2-7; D may be TRBD2 (5 bases). V was trimmed by 4 bases and J by 2 bases, leaving 13 bases between them. Germline V CDR1 and CDR2: SGDLS, YYNGEE. The length of the CDR3 is 14 residues.

This chain joins TRBV4-1 and TRBJ1-2; TRBD1 agrees at 7 bases. CDR3 length equals 14 residues. V was pared by 1 base and J by 6 bases, with 5 bases of the junction left unmatched. Germline V gene sequence: CDR1 MGHRA, CDR2 YSYEKL. CDR3 nucleotides: TGCGCCAGCAGCCAAGTCCCCGGGACAGATGGCTACACCTTC. Translating gives CASSQVPGTDGYTF.

The chain uses TRBV6-5 and TRBJ2-7; 10 nucleotides align to TRBD1. V was pared by 6 bases and J by 7 bases, with 6 bases of the junction left unmatched. The germline V gene has CDR1 MNHEY and CDR2 SVGAGI. The CDR3 sequence is 13 residues long. CDR3 loop: CASSTDRGLEQYF. The CDR3 DNA reads as TGTGCCAGCAGCACCGACAGGGGGCTTGAGCAGTACTTC.

This sequence joins TRBV21-1 and TRBJ2-3; no check of the table's D call, TRBD1, against the DNA was made. TRBV21-1 is designated a pseudogene. The CDR3 runs 17 residues. This chain's CDR3 is CASSGQKKTHRTDTQYF. The CDR3 coding sequence is TGTGCCAGCAGCGGTCAGAAGAAGACACATCGCACAGATACGCAGTATTTT.

This clone was counted a few times. The J gene is TRBJ2-5, the V gene TRBV11-2; no firm D call. Germline V gene lookup returns CDR1 SGHAT and CDR2 FQNNGV. Between the trimmed V and J ends, which lost 5 bases and 4 bases, there was a span of 8 bases. The CDR3 covers 12 residues. The CDR3 nucleotides read TGTGCCAGCAGCACCCCTACAGAGACCCAGTACTTC. Translated: CASSTPTETQYF.

The genes are TRBV27 and TRBJ1-2; D gene uncertain. Germline CDR1 and CDR2: MNHEY and SMNVEV (reference sequence). Trimming removed 8 bases at V and 2 bases at J, with 15 bases between. The CDR3 contains 14 residues. CDR3 DNA: TGTGCCAGCCGTCTGGGTAGAGGGAACTATGGCTACACCTTC. This encodes CASRLGRGNYGYTF.

Points on this clone: This sample includes further DNA sequences coding for the same CDR3. The gene calls are TRBV11-3 and TRBJ2-2, with D unresolved. Trimming shortened V by 0 bases and J by 1 base, and 3 bases separated the two germline ends. In germline, CDR1 is SGHNT, CDR2 YENEEA. This CDR3 is 14 amino acids long. The CDR3 here is CASSLDRNTGELFF. The DNA for the CDR3 is TGTGCCAGCAGCTTAGACAGGAACACCGGGGAGCTGTTTTTT.

Notes on this clone: Other DNA sequences within the sample encode an identical CDR3. This chain joins TRBV5-4 and TRBJ1-2, with 7 bases matching TRBD1. The germline V gene encodes CDR1 SGHNT and CDR2 YYREEE (reference sequence). V lost 3 bases and J lost 2; bases outside the gene matches: 1. The CDR3 covers 13 residues. The CDR3 region is CASSSTGNYGYTF. The CDR3 nucleotides read TGTGCCAGCAGCTCGACAGGGAACTATGGCTACACCTTC. The full variable domain, rest sourced from reference TRBV5-4 and TRBJ1-2, is ETGVTQSPTHLIKTRGQQVTLRCSSQSGHNTVSWYQQALGQGPQFIFQYYREEENGRGNFPPRFSGLQFPNYSSELNVNALELDDSALYLCASSSTGNYGYTFGSGTRLTVV.

V usage is TRBV7-2 and J usage is TRBJ1-1; 8 positions agree with TRBD1. Unmatched junction bases numbered 6, after V lost 2 bases and J lost 10 bases. Germline CDR1 is SGHTA and CDR2 is FQGNSA. The CDR3 contains 13 residues. The CDR3, as DNA: TGTGCCAGCAGCTTAAGTGTCGACAGGGGAGCTTTCTTT. It encodes CASSLSVDRGAFF.

V is TRBV19 and J is TRBJ2-1; 14 bases match TRBD2. CDR1 LNHDA and CDR2 SQIVND come from the germline V gene (reference sequence). The CDR3 spans 18 residues. Unmatched junction bases numbered 12, after V lost 5 bases and J lost 6 bases. The CDR3 here is CASSPPRLAGGPSNEQFF. The CDR3 nucleotides are TGTGCCAGTAGTCCCCCGAGACTAGCGGGGGGGCCTTCCAATGAGCAGTTCTTC.

V is TRBV5-6 and J is TRBJ1-2, with D hard to call. V was pared by 6 bases and J by 2 bases, with 8 bases between. The germline gives CDR1 SGHDT, CDR2 YYEEEE. The CDR3 spans 12 residues. The CDR3 spells CASTSQNYGYTF. DNA of the CDR3: TGTGCCAGCACCTCCCAGAACTATGGCTACACCTTC.

V is TRBV10-3 and J is TRBJ1-2, with TRBD1 identical over 7 bases. Germline trimming cut 4 bases from V and 2 bases from J; bases unmatched to any gene: 4. The CDR3 consists of 14 residues. Germline CDR1 and CDR2: ENHRY and SYGVKD. Here the CDR3 reads CAISVGQENYGYTF. The CDR3 coding sequence is TGTGCCATCAGTGTTGGACAGGAAAACTATGGCTACACCTTC.

The V call is TRBV5-1, the J call TRBJ2-4; D possibly corresponds to TRBD1 (5 bases). Germline CDR1 reads SGHRS; CDR2 reads YFSETQ. This CDR3 has 15 residues. V was trimmed by 2 bases and J by 7 bases, leaving 16 bases between them. The CDR3 DNA sequence: TGCGCCAGCAGCTTAGCTCAGGGTTTTGGGAACATTCAGTACTTC. Amino acid sequence: CASSLAQGFGNIQYF.

The CDR3 spells CAWSAGGYQPQHF. CDR3 nucleotide sequence: TGTGCCTGGAGTGCAGGGGGTTATCAGCCCCAGCATTTT. The chain is built from TRBV30 and TRBJ1-5; the match to TRBD1 covers 7 bases. V was pared by 1 base and J by 5 bases, with 2 bases of the junction left unmatched. Germline-derived CDR1 and CDR2 are GTSNPN and SVGIG (reference sequence). The CDR3 has 13 amino acids.

The chain couples TRBV9 to TRBJ2-3, with a weak D call TRBD2 (6 bases). CDR3 length: 15 residues. The germline CDR1 and CDR2 sequences are SGDLS and YYNGEE. V was cut by 1 base and J by 5 bases, with 14 bases left in between. CDR3: CASSVSSRREDTQYF. The CDR3 bases are TGTGCCAGCAGCGTAAGTAGTCGGAGGGAAGATACGCAGTATTTT.

In its sample, this clone was seen many times. For the CDR3, the DNA is TGTGCCAGCAGCCAAGATCAGGTGGCGTTCTATGGCTACACCTTC. Residues: CASSQDQVAFYGYTF. V usage is TRBV3-1 (or the pseudogene TRBV3-2) and J usage is TRBJ1-2; D uncertain. V lost 0 bases to trimming and J lost 4 bases, with 12 bases between them. Germline CDR1 LGHDT, CDR2 YNNKEL (reference sequence). CDR3 size: 15 residues.

The count of this clone is one. The chain is built from TRBV6-6 and TRBJ2-4; 7 bases fit TRBD2. The germline V gene encodes CDR1 MNHNY and CDR2 SVGAGI (reference sequence). Germline trimming cut 0 bases from V and 5 bases from J; bases unmatched to any gene: 4. This CDR3 comprises 15 residues. Here the CDR3 reads CASSYSGGRQNIQYF. CDR3 nucleotides: TGTGCCAGCAGTTACTCTGGCGGGAGACAAAACATTCAGTACTTC.

This sequence joins TRBV27 and TRBJ1-2; a weak D match, TRBD1 (5 bases). Deletions cut 4 bases from V and 8 bases from J, with 14 bases between. Germline values: CDR1 MNHEY, CDR2 SMNVEV (reference sequence). The CDR3 totals 13 residues. CDR3 residues: CASSSRQTYGYTF. In DNA form, the CDR3 reads TGTGCCAGCAGTTCCCGACAGACCTACGGCTACACCTTC.

This clone was observed a single time. J is TRBJ2-5 and V is TRBV11-2, with unresolved D. Deletions cut 5 bases from V and 2 bases from J, with 15 bases between. The CDR3 length is 15 residues. Germline V CDR1 and CDR2: SGHAT, FQNNGV. This chain's CDR3 is CASSPRAAAQETQYF. The DNA of the CDR3 is TGTGCCAGCAGCCCCCGTGCGGCGGCTCAAGAGACCCAGTACTTC.

V gene TRBV3-1 (or the pseudogene TRBV3-2) combines with J gene TRBJ2-7; 8 bases line up with TRBD1. The V and J ends lost 4 bases and 1 base, in that order; junction bases with no gene match: 6. The CDR3 length is 15 residues. Germline CDR1 LGHDT, CDR2 YNNKEL (reference sequence). The CDR3: CASSLRGTGSYEQYF. In nucleotides, the CDR3 is TGTGCCAGCAGCCTACGCGGGACAGGATCCTACGAGCAGTACTTC.

The V and J genes are TRBV7-8 and TRBJ1-6; no reliable D call. CDR1 and CDR2 (germline): SGHVS, FQNEAQ. Trimming took off 1 base at V and 9 bases at J, with 13 bases between the two ends. The CDR3 extends over 15 amino acids. The CDR3 region is CASSLEPLVGSPLHF. DNA for the CDR3: TGTGCCAGCAGCTTAGAACCCCTAGTGGGTTCACCCCTCCACTTT.

This chain joins TRBV5-5 and TRBJ2-7, with D maybe TRBD1 (6 bases). V was trimmed by 6 bases and J by 2 bases, leaving 15 bases between them. CDR1 and CDR2 (germline): SGHKS, YYEKEE (reference sequence). The CDR3 length is 14 residues. CDR3 loop: CASTTFRGPYEQYF. Here the CDR3 DNA reads TGTGCCAGCACGACTTTCAGGGGCCCCTACGAGCAGTACTTC.

The genes are TRBV7-9 and TRBJ1-4; 9 bases line up with TRBD1. This CDR3 is 15 amino acids long. Per the germline V gene, CDR1 is SEHNR and CDR2 is FQNEAQ (reference sequence). V gave up 0 bases and J gave up 8 bases; unmatched junction bases: 4. CDR3 nucleotides: TGTGCCAGCAGCTTAGCGGGACAGGGAGGGGAAAAACTGTTTTTT. Its protein is CASSLAGQGGEKLFF.

CDR3 sequence: CASSSGLAGGFSYNEQFF. In DNA, the CDR3 is TGTGCCAGCAGCTCCGGACTAGCGGGGGGCTTCTCCTACAATGAGCAGTTCTTC. The chain combines TRBV11-2 with TRBJ2-1; 14 positions agree with TRBD2. This CDR3 is built from 18 residues. In germline, CDR1 is SGHAT, CDR2 FQNNGV. J lost 0 bases, V lost 4 bases, and 5 bases had no gene match.

This clone was recorded a few times. The CDR3: CASRKGSDSNTEAFF. The CDR3, as DNA: TGTGCCAGCAGGAAGGGCTCGGACTCTAACACTGAAGCTTTCTTT. V usage is TRBV6-5 and J usage is TRBJ1-1; D is unresolved. The germline V gene has CDR1 MNHEY and CDR2 SVGAGI. V was clipped by 6 bases and J by 2 bases, with 16 bases between them. The CDR3 has 15 amino acids.